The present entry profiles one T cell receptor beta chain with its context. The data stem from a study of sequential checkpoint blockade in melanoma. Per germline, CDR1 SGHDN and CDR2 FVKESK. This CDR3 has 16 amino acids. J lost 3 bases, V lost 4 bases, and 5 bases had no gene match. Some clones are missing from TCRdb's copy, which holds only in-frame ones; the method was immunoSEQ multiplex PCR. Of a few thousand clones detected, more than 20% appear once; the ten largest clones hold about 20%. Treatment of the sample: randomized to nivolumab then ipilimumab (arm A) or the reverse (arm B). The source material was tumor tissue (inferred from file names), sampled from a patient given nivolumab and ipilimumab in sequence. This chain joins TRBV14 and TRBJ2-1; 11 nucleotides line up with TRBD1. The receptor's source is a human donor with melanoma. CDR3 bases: TGTGCCAGCAGCCTCCCCGGGACAGGGGGCTACAATGAGCAGTTCTTC. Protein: CASSLPGTGGYNEQFF.